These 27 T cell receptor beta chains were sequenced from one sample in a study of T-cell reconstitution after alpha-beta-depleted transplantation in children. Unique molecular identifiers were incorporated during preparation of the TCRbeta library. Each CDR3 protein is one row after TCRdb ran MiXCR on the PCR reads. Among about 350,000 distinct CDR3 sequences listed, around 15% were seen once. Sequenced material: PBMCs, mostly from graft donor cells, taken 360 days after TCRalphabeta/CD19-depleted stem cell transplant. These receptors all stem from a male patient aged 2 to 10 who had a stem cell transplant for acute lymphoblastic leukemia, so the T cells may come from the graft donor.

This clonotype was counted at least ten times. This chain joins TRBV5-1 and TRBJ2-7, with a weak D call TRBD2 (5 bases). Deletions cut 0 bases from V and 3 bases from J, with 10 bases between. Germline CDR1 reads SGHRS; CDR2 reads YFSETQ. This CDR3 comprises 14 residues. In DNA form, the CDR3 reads TGCGCCAGCAGCTTGGTATCTGAGGGCTACGAGCAGTACTTC. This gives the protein CASSLVSEGYEQYF. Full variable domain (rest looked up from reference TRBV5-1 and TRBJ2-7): KAGVTQTPRYLIKTRGQQVTLSCSPISGHRSVSWYQQTPGQGLQFLFEYFSETQRNKGNFPGRFSGRQFSNSRSEMNVSTLELGDSALYLCASSLVSEGYEQYFGPGTRLTVT.

The CDR3 region is CASSQDLRLQYF. The CDR3, as DNA: TGCGCCAGCAGCCAAGATCTCAGGCTCCAGTACTTC. This sequence joins TRBV4-1 and TRBJ2-7; D unresolved. The length of the CDR3 is 12 residues. V lost 0 bases, J lost 10 bases, and 10 bases lay in between. In germline, CDR1 is MGHRA, CDR2 YSYEKL.

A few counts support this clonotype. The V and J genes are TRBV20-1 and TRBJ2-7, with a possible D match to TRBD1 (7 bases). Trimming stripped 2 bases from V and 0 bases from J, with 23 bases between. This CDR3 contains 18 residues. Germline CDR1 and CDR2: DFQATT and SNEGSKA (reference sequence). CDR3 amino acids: CSARKFDREEAGSYEQYF. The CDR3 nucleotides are TGCAGTGCTAGAAAGTTTGACAGGGAGGAGGCGGGCTCCTACGAGCAGTACTTC.

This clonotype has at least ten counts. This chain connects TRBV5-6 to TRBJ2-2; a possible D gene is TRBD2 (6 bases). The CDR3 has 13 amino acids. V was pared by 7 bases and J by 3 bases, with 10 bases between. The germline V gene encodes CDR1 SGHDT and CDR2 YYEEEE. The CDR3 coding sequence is TGTGCCAGCGAGGGAGGATACACCGGGGAGCTGTTTTTT. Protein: CASEGGYTGELFF. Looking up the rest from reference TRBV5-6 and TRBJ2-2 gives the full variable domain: DAGVTQSPTHLIKTRGQQVTLRCSPKSGHDTVSWYQQALGQGPQFIFQYYEEEERQRGNFPDRFSGHQFPNYSSELNVNALLLGDSALYLCASEGGYTGELFFGEGSRLTVL.

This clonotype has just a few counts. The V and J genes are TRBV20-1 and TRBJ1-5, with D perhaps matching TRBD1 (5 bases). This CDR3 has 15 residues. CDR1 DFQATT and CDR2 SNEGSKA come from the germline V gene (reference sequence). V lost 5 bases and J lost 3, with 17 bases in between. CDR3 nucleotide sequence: TGCAGTGCTTCCTTGGGGGGTCGGATCAATCAGCCCCAGCATTTT. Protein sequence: CSASLGGRINQPQHF.

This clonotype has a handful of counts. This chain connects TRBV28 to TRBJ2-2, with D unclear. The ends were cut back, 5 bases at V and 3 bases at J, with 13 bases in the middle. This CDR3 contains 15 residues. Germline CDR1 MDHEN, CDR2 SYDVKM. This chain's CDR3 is CASSRPALDTGELFF. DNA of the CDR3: TGTGCCAGCAGTAGGCCCGCGCTGGACACCGGGGAGCTGTTTTTT. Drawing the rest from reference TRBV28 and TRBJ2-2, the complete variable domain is DVKVTQSSRYLVKRTGEKVFLECVQDMDHENMFWYRQDPGLGLRLIYFSYDVKMKEKGDIPEGYSVSREKKERFSLILESASTNQTSMYLCASSRPALDTGELFFGEGSRLTVL.

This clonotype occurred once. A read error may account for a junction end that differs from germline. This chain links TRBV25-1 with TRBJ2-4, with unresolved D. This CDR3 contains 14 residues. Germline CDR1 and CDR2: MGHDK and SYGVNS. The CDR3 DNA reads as TGTGACAGCAGTGAATACGGATCCAAAAACATTCAGTACTTC. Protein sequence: CDSSEYGSKNIQYF. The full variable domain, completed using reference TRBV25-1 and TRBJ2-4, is EADIYQTPRYLVIGTGKKITLECSQTMGHDKMYWYQQDPGMELHLIHYSYGVNSTEKGDLSSESTVSRIRTEHFPLTLESARPSHTSQYLCDSSEYGSKNIQYFGAGTRLSVL.

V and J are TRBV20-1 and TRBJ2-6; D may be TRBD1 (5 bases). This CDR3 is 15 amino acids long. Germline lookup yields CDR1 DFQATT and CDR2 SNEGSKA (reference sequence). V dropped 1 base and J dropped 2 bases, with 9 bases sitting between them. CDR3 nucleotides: TGCAGTGCTAGAGCTCTAGGGGCTGGGGCCAACGTCCTGACTTTC. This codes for CSARALGAGANVLTF.

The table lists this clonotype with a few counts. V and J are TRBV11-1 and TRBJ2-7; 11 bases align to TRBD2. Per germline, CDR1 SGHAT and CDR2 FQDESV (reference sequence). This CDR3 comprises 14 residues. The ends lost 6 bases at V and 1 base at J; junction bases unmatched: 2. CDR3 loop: CASRLAGGSYEQYF. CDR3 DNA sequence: TGTGCCAGCAGGCTAGCGGGAGGATCCTACGAGCAGTACTTC.

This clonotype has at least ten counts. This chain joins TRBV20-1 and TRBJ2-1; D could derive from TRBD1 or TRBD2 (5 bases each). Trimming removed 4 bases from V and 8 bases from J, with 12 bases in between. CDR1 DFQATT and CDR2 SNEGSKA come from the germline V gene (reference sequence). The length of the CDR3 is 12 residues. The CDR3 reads CSANGDVHEQFF. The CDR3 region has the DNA TGCAGTGCTAACGGGGACGTTCATGAGCAGTTCTTC.

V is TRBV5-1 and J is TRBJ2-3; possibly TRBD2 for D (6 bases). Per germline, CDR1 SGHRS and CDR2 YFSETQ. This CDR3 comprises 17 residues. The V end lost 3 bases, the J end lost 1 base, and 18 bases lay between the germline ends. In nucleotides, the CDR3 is TGCGCCAGCAGCTCCGCTGCGGTGTGGGAGGGCACAGATACGCAGTATTTT. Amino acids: CASSSAAVWEGTDTQYF.

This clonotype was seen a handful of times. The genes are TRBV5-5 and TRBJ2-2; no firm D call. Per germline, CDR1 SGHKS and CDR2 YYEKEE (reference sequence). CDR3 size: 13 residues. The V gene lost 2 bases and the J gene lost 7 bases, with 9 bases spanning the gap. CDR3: CASSLIPGGELFF. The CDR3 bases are TGTGCCAGCAGCTTAATACCCGGCGGGGAGCTGTTTTTT. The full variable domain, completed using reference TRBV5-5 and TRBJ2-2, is DAGVTQSPTHLIKTRGQQVTLRCSPISGHKSVSWYQQVLGQGPQFIFQYYEKEERGRGNFPDRFSARQFPNYSSELNVNALLLGDSALYLCASSLIPGGELFFGEGSRLTVL.

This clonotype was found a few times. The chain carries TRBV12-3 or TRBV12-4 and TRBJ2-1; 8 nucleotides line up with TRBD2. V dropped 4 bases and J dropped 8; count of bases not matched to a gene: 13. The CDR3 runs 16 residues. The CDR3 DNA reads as TGTGCCAGCAGTTCGCCCCCGGGACTAGGGGCATATGAGCAGTTCTTC. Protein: CASSSPPGLGAYEQFF.

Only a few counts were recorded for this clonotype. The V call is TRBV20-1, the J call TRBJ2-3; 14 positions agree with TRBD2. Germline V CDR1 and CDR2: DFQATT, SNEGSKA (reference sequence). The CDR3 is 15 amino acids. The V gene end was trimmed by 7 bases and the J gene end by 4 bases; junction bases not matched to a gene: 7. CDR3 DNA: TGCAGTGGTGGGACTAGCGGGAGTGGGGCAGATACGCAGTATTTT. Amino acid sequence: CSGGTSGSGADTQYF.

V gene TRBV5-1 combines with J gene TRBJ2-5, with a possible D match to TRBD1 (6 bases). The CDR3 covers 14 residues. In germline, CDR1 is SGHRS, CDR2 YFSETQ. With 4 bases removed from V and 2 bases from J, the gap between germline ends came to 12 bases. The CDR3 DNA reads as TGCGCCAGCAGCCTATCAGGGGTACAAGAGACCCAGTACTTC. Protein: CASSLSGVQETQYF.

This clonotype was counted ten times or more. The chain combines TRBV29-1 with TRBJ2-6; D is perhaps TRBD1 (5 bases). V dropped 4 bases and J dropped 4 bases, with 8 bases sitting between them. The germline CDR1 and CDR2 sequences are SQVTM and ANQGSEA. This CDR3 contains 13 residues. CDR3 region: CSVVPGGANVLTF. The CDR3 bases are TGCAGCGTTGTTCCAGGGGGGGCCAACGTCCTGACTTTC. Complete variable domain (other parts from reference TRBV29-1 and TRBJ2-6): SAVISQKPSRDICQRGTSLTIQCQVDSQVTMMFWYRQQPGQSLTLIATANQGSEATYESGFVIDKFPISRPNLTFSTLTVSNMSPEDSSIYLCSVVPGGANVLTFGAGSRLTVL.

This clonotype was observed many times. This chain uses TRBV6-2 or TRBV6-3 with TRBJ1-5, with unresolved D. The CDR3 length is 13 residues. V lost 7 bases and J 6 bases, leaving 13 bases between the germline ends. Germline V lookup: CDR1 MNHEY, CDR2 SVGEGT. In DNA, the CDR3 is TGTGCCAGCACCTTCCTGACCAGTCAGCCCCAGCATTTT. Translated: CASTFLTSQPQHF.

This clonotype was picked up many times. Here the CDR3 DNA reads TGCGCCAGCAGCGCCCGAGGGAGCACAGATACGCAGTATTTT. Translating it yields CASSARGSTDTQYF. This chain joins TRBV5-1 and TRBJ2-3; D possibly corresponds to TRBD2 (5 bases). Germline assignment: CDR1 SGHRS and CDR2 YFSETQ. V lost 4 bases and J 0 bases, leaving 9 bases between the germline ends. The CDR3 has 14 residues. Filled out from reference TRBV5-1 and TRBJ2-3, the complete variable domain reads KAGVTQTPRYLIKTRGQQVTLSCSPISGHRSVSWYQQTPGQGLQFLFEYFSETQRNKGNFPGRFSGRQFSNSRSEMNVSTLELGDSALYLCASSARGSTDTQYFGPGTRLTVL.

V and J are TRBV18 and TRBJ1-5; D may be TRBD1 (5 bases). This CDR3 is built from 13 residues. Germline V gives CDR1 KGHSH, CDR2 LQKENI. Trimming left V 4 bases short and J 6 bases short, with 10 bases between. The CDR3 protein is CASSRGAGQPQHF. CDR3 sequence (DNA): TGTGCCAGCTCACGAGGGGCTGGTCAGCCCCAGCATTTT. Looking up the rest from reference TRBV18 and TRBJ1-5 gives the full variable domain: NAGVMQNPRHLVRRRGQEARLRCSPMKGHSHVYWYRQLPEEGLKFMVYLQKENIIDESGMPKERFSAEFPKEGPSILRIQQVVRGDSAAYFCASSRGAGQPQHFGDGTRLSIL.

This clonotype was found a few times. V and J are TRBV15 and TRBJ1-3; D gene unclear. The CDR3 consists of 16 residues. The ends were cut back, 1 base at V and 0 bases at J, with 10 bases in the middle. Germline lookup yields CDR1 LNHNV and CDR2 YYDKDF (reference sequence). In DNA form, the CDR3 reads TGTGCCACCAGCAGAGTACTGGGTTTCTCTGGAAACACCATATATTTT. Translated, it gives CATSRVLGFSGNTIYF. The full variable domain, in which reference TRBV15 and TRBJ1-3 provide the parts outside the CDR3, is DAMVIQNPRYQVTQFGKPVTLSCSQTLNHNVMYWYQQKSSQAPKLLFHYYDKDFNNEADTPDNFQSRRPNTSFCFLDIRSPGLGDTAMYLCATSRVLGFSGNTIYFGEGSWLTVV.

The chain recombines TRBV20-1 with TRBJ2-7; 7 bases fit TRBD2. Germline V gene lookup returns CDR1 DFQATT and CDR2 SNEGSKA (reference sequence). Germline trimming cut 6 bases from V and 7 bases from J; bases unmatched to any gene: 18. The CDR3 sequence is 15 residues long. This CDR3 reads CSATPGTKVPEEQYF. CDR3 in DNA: TGCAGTGCGACCCCGGGGACTAAAGTCCCCGAGGAGCAGTACTTC.

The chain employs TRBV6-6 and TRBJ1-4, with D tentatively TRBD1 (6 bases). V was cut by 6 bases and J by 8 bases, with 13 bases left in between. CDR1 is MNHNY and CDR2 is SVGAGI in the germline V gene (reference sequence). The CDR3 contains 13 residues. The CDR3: CASSATRGEKLFF. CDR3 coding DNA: TGTGCCAGCAGCGCTACGAGGGGGGAAAAACTGTTTTTT.

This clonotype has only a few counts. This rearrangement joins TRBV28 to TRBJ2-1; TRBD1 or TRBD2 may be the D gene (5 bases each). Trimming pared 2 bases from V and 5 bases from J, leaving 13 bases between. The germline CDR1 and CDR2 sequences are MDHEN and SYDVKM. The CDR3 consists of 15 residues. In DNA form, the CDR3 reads TGTGCCAGCAGTTTAATAGGGGACGGTCACAATGAGCAGTTCTTC. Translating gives CASSLIGDGHNEQFF.

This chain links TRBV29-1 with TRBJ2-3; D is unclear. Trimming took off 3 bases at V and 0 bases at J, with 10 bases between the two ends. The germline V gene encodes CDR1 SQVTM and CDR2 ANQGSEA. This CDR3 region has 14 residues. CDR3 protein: CSVEAVTSTDTQYF. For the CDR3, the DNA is TGCAGCGTTGAGGCTGTCACTAGCACAGATACGCAGTATTTT.

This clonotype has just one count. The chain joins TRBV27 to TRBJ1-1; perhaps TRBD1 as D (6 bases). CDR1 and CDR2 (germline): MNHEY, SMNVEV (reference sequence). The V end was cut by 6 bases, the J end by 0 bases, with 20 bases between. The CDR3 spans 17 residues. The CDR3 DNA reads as TGTGCCAGCAGGGTGGGGGGCCTGAGGGCTATGAACACTGAAGCTTTCTTT. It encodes CASRVGGLRAMNTEAFF.

CDR3 bases: TGTGCCAGCAGCTTAGGGGCTGGTCACGAGCAGTACTTC. Protein sequence: CASSLGAGHEQYF. The chain joins TRBV7-9 to TRBJ2-7; D unclear. V was shortened by 1 base and J by 5 bases, with 9 bases between the two germline ends. CDR3 length equals 13 residues. CDR1 and CDR2 (germline): SEHNR, FQNEAQ (reference sequence). The full variable domain, rest sourced from reference TRBV7-9 and TRBJ2-7, is DTGVSQNPRHKITKRGQNVTFRCDPISEHNRLYWYRQTLGQGPEFLTYFQNEAQLEKSRLLSDRFSAERPKGSFSTLEIQRTEQGDSAMYLCASSLGAGHEQYFGPGTRLTVT.

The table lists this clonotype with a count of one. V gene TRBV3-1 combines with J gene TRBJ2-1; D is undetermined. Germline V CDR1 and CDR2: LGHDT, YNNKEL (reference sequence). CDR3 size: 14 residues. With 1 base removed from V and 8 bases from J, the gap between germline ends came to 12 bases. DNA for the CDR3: TGTGCCAGCAGCCAAGTACCTCACGTAGATGAGCAGTTCTTC. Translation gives CASSQVPHVDEQFF.